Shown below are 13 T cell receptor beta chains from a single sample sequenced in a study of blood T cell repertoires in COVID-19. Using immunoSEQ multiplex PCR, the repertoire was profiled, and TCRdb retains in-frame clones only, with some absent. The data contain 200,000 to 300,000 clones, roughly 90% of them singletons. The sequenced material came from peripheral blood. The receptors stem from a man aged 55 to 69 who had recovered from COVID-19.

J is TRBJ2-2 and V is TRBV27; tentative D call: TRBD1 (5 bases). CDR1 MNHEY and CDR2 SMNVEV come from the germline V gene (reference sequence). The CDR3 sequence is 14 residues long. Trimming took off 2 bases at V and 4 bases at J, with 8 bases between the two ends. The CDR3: CASSLGAATGELFF. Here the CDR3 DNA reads TGTGCCAGCAGTTTAGGGGCAGCCACCGGGGAGCTGTTTTTT.

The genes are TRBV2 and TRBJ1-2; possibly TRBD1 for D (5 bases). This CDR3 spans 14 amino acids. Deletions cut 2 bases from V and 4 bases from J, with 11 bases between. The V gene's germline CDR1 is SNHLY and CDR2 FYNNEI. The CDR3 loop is CASSEQPGPYGYTF. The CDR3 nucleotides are TGTGCCAGCAGTGAACAGCCAGGGCCCTATGGCTACACCTTC. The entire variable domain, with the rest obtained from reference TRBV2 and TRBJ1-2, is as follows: EPEVTQTPSHQVTQMGQEVILRCVPISNHLYFYWYRQILGQKVEFLVSFYNNEISEKSEIFDDQFSVERPDGSNFTLKIRSTKLEDSAMYFCASSEQPGPYGYTFGSGTRLTVV.

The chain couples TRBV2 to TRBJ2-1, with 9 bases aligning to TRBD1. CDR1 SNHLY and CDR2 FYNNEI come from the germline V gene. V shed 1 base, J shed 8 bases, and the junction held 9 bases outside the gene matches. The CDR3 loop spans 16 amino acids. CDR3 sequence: CASSEVSGTGKYEQFF. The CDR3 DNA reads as TGTGCCAGCAGTGAAGTGTCCGGGACAGGGAAATATGAGCAGTTCTTC.

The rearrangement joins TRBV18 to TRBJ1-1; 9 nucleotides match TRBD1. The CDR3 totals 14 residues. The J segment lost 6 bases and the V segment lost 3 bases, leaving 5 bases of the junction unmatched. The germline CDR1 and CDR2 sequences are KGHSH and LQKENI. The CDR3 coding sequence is TGTGCCAGCTCACCCACGACAGGGGGACCTGAAGCTTTCTTT. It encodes CASSPTTGGPEAFF.

Written as DNA, the CDR3 is TGTGCCAGCAGCCAGCGGGGGTCCACAGATACGCAGTATTTT. Protein: CASSQRGSTDTQYF. V usage is TRBV7-9 and J usage is TRBJ2-3, with TRBD2 matching over 8 bases. The CDR3 consists of 14 residues. The germline V gene has CDR1 SEHNR and CDR2 FQNEAQ (reference sequence). V lost 5 bases, J lost 2 bases, and 3 bases stayed unmatched.

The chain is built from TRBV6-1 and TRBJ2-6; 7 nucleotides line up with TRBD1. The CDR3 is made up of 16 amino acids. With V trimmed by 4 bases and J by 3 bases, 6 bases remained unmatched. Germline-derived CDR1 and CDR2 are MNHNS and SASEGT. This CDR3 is CASSVTGTVGANVLTF. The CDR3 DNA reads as TGTGCCAGCAGTGTTACCGGGACAGTTGGGGCCAACGTCCTGACTTTC.

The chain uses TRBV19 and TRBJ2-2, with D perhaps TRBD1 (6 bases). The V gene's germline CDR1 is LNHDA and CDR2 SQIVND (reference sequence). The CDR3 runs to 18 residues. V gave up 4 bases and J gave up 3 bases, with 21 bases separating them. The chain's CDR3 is CASSTTGFDFGYTGELFF. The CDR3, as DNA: TGTGCCAGTAGTACCACAGGGTTTGATTTCGGGTACACCGGGGAGCTGTTTTTT.

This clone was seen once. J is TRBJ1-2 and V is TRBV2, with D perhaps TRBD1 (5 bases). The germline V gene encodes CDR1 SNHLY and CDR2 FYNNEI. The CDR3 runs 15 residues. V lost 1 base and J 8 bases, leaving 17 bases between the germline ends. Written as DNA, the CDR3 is TGTGCCAGCAGTGAAGTTCCAGGGAAGGCTGGGGGCTACACCTTC. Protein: CASSEVPGKAGGYTF.

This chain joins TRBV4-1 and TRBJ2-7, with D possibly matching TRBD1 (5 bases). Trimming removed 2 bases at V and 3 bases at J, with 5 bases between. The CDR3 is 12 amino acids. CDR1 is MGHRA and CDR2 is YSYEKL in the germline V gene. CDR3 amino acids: CASSQQGYEQYF. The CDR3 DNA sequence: TGCGCCAGCAGCCAACAGGGCTACGAGCAGTACTTC.

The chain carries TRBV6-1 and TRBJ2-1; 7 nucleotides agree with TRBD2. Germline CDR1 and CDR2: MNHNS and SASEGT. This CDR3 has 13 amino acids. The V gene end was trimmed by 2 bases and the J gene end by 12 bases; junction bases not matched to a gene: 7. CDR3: CASSELNGGGQFF. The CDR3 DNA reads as TGTGCCAGCAGTGAATTAAACGGCGGGGGGCAGTTCTTC.

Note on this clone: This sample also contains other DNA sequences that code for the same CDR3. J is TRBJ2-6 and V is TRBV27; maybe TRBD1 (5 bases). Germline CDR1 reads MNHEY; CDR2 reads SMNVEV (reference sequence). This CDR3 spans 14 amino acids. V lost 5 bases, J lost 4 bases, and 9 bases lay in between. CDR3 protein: CASSPGSGANVLTF. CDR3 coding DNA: TGTGCCAGCAGTCCAGGGTCCGGGGCCAACGTCCTGACTTTC.

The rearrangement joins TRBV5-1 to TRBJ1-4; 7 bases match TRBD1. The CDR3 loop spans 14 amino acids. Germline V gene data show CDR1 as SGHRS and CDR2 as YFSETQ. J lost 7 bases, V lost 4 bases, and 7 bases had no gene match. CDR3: CASSQTGFGEKLFF. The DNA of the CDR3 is TGCGCCAGCAGCCAGACAGGGTTTGGTGAAAAACTGTTTTTT.

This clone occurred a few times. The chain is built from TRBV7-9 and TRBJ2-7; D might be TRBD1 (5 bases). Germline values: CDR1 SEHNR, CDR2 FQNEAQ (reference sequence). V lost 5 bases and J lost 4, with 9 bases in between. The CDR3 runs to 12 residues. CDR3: CASSNQGYEQYF. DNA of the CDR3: TGTGCCAGCAGCAATCAGGGTTACGAGCAGTACTTC.